This record concerns one T cell receptor (beta chain) sequence. What it binds is unknown. These data are taken from a study of radiotherapy plus CTLA-4 blockade in lung cancer. For the study at large: For approximately 17% of patients, objective responses occurred, and around 31% had disease control.

The CDR3 is 15 amino acids. Trimming removed 1 base at V and 4 bases at J, with 11 bases between. Per germline, CDR1 LGHNA and CDR2 YSLEER. Produced via immunoSEQ multiplex PCR; TCRdb's table is partial and in-frame only. Among tens of thousands of clones, 84% were seen once, and the ten largest hold around 5.1%. General observations from the study: In blood, early T cell clone dynamics reportedly predicted response best, together with interferon-beta.

This specimen was peripheral blood, taken from a patient treated with radiotherapy plus ipilimumab. The origin of this receptor is a human donor with non-small cell lung cancer whose response to radiotherapy plus ipilimumab could not be evaluated. The gene calls are TRBV4-3 and TRBJ2-1; D gene uncertain. Here the CDR3 reads CASSQGLLPYNEQFF. For the CDR3, the DNA is TGCGCCAGCAGCCAAGGACTCCTTCCATACAATGAGCAGTTCTTC.